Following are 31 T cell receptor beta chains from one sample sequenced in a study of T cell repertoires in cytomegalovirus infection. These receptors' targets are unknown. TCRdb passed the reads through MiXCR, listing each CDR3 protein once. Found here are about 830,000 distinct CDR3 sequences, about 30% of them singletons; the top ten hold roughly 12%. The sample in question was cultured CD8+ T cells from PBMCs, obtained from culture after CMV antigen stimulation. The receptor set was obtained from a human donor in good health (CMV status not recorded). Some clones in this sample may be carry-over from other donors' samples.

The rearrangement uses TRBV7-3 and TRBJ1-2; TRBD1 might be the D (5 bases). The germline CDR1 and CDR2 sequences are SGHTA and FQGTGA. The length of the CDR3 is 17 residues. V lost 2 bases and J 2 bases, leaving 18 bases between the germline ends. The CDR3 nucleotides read TGTGCCAGCAGCTTACCAAACTTCCGGGCAGGGAACTATGGCTACACCTTC. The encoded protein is CASSLPNFRAGNYGYTF.

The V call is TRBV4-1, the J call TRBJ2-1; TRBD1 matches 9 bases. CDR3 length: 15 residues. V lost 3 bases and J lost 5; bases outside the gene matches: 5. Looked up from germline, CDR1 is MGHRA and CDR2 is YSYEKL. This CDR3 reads CASSHSGTGNNEQFF. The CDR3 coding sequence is TGCGCCAGCAGCCATTCCGGGACAGGGAACAATGAGCAGTTCTTC.

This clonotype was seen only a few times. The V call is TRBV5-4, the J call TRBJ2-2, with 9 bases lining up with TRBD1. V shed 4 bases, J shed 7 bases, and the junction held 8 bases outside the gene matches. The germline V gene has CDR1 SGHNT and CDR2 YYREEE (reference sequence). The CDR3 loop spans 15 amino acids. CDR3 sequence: CASSPGQGGVGELFF. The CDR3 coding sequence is TGTGCCAGCAGCCCGGGACAGGGCGGAGTCGGGGAGCTGTTTTTT.

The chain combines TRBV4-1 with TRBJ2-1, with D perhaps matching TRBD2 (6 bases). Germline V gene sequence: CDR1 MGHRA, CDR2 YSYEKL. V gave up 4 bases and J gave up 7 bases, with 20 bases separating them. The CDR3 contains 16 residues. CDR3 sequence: CASSLLSGSSGNEQFF. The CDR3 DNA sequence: TGCGCCAGCAGCCTCCTATCCGGGTCCAGCGGGAATGAGCAGTTCTTC.

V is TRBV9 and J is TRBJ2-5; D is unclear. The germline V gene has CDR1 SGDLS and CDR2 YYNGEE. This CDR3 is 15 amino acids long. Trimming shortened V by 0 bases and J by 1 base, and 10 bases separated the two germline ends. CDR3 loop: CASSVASAIQETQYF. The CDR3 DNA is TGTGCCAGCAGCGTAGCATCGGCCATCCAAGAGACCCAGTACTTC.

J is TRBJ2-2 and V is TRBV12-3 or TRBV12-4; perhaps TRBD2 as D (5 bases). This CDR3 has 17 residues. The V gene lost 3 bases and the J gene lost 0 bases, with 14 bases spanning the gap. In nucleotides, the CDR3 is TGTGCCAGCAGTTTTCCGGGGATATCGTCGAACACCGGGGAGCTGTTTTTT. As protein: CASSFPGISSNTGELFF.

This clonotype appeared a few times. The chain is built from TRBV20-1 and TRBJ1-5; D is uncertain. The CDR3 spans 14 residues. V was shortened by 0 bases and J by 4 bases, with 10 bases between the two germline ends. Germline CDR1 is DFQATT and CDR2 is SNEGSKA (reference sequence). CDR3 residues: CSARDLMGNQPQHF. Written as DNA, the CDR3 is TGCAGTGCTAGAGATCTGATGGGGAATCAGCCCCAGCATTTT.

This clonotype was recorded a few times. The CDR3 here is CASSSRDSSPLHF. For the CDR3, the DNA is TGTGCCAGCAGTTCCCGGGACAGTTCACCCCTCCACTTT. The chain joins TRBV27 to TRBJ1-6, with 7 bases aligning to TRBD1. Germline loops: CDR1 MNHEY, CDR2 SMNVEV (reference sequence). V was pared by 4 bases and J by 9 bases, with 3 bases of the junction left unmatched. The CDR3 is 13 amino acids.

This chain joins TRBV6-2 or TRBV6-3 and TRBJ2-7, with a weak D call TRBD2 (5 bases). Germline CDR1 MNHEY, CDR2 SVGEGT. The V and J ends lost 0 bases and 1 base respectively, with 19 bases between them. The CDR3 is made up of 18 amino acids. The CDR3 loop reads CASSYSRLGPRLSYEQYV. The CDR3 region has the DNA TGTGCCAGCAGTTACTCGCGACTCGGACCCAGACTATCCTACGAGCAGTACGTC.

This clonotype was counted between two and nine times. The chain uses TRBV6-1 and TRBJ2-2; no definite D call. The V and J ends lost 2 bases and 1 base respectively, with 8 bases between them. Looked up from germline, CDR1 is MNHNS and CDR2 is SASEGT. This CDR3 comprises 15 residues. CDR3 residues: CASSEIRGNTGELFF. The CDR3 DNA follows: TGTGCCAGCAGTGAAATCCGAGGGAACACCGGGGAGCTGTTTTTT.

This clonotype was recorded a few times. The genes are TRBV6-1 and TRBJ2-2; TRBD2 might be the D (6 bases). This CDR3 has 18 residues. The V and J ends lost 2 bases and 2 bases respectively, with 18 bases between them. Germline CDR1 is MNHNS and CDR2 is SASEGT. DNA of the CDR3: TGTGCCAGCAGTGAAAAACCTGACACGGGAGAAAACACCGGGGAGCTGTTTTTT. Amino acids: CASSEKPDTGENTGELFF.

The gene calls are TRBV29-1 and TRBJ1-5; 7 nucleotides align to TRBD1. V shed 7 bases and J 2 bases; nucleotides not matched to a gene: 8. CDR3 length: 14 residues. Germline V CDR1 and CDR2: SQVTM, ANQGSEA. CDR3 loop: CSGYRGRGNQPQHF. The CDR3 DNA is TGCAGCGGGTACAGGGGCCGGGGCAATCAGCCCCAGCATTTT.

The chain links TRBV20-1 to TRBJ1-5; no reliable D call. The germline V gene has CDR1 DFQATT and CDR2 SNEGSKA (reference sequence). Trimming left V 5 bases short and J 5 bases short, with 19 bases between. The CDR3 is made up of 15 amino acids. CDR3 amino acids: CSAPWGSGAYQPQHF. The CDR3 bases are TGCAGTGCTCCCTGGGGATCAGGAGCTTATCAGCCCCAGCATTTT.

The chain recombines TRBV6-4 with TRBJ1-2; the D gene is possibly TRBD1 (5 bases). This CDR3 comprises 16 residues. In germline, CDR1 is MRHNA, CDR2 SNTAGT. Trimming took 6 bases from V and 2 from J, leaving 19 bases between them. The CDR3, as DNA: TGTGCCAGCAGAGGCCTTAATGGGGCCGCCAACTATGGCTACACCTTC. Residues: CASRGLNGAANYGYTF.

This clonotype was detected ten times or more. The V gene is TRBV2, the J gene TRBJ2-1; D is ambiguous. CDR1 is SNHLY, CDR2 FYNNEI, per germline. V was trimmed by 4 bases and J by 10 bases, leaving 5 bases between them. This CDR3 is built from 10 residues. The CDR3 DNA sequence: TGTGCCAGCAGTGGACGGGAGCAGTTCTTC. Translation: CASSGREQFF. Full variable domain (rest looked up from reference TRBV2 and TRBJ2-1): EPEVTQTPSHQVTQMGQEVILRCVPISNHLYFYWYRQILGQKVEFLVSFYNNEISEKSEIFDDQFSVERPDGSNFTLKIRSTKLEDSAMYFCASSGREQFFGPGTRLTVL.

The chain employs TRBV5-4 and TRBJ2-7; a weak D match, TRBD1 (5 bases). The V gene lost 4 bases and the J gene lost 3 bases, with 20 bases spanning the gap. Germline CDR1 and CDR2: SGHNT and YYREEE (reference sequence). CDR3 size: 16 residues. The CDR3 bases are TGTGCCAGCAGCCCGGATGGGTCCAGGGCAATCTACGAGCAGTACGTC. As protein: CASSPDGSRAIYEQYV.

The CDR3 reads CSAREWNTEAFF. CDR3 in DNA: TGCAGTGCCAGGGAGTGGAACACTGAAGCTTTCTTT. The chain carries TRBV20-1 and TRBJ1-1, with D possibly TRBD1 on 5 matching bases. With 6 bases removed from V and 1 base from J, the gap between germline ends came to 9 bases. Germline CDR1 DFQATT, CDR2 SNEGSKA (reference sequence). The CDR3 is made up of 12 amino acids.

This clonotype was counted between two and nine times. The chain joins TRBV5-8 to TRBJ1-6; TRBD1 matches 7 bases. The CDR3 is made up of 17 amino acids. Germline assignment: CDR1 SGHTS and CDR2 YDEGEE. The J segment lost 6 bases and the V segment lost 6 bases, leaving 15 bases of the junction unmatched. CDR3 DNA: TGTGCCAGCACCGCTTCGACAGGGACCTACCTTAATTCACCCCTCCACTTT. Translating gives CASTASTGTYLNSPLHF.

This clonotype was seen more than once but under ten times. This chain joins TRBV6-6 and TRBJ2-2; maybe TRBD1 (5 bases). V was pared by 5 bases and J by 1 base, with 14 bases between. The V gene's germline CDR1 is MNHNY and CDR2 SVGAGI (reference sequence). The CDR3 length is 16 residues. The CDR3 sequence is CASSGLGVLNTGELFF. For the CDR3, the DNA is TGTGCCAGCAGTGGTTTAGGGGTTTTGAACACCGGGGAGCTGTTTTTT.

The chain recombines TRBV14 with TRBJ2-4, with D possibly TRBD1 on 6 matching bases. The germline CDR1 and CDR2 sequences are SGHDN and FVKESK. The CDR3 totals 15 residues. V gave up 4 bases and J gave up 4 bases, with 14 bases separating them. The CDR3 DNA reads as TGTGCCAGCAGCCGACAGGAATACCTTAAAAACATTCAGTACTTC. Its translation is CASSRQEYLKNIQYF.

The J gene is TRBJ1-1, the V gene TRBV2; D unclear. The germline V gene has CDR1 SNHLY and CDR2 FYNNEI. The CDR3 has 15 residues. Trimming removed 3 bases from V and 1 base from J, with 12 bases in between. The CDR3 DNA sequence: TGTGCCAGCAGTGACAGACCCGGTAGGAACACTGAAGCTTTCTTT. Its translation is CASSDRPGRNTEAFF. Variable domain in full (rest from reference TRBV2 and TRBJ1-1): EPEVTQTPSHQVTQMGQEVILRCVPISNHLYFYWYRQILGQKVEFLVSFYNNEISEKSEIFDDQFSVERPDGSNFTLKIRSTKLEDSAMYFCASSDRPGRNTEAFFGQGTRLTVV.

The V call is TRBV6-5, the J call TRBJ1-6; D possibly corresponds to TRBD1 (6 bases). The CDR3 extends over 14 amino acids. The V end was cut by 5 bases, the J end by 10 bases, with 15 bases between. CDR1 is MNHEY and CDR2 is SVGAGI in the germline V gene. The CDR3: CASSRDRSISPLHF. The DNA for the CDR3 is TGTGCCAGCAGTCGCGACAGGAGCATATCACCCCTCCACTTT.

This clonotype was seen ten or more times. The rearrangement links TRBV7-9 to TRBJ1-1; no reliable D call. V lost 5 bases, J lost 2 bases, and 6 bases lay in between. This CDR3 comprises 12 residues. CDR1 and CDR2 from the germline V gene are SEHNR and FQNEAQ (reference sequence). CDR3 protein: CASSHGNTEAFF. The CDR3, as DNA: TGTGCCAGCAGCCACGGAAACACTGAAGCTTTCTTT. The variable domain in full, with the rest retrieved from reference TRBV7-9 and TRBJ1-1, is DTGVSQNPRHKITKRGQNVTFRCDPISEHNRLYWYRQTLGQGPEFLTYFQNEAQLEKSRLLSDRFSAERPKGSFSTLEIQRTEQGDSAMYLCASSHGNTEAFFGQGTRLTVV.

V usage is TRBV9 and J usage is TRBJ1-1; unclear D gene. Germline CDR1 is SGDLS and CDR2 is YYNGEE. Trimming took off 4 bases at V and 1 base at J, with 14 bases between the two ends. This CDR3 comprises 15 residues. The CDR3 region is CASSSAGKPNTEAFF. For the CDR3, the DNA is TGTGCCAGCAGCTCAGCGGGGAAACCGAACACTGAAGCTTTCTTT.

CDR3 nucleotides: TGTGCCAGCAGTTCCCCGGGTCCCACGGGCAATCAGCCCCAGCATTTT. Translation gives CASSSPGPTGNQPQHF. This chain uses TRBV7-9 with TRBJ1-5; D remains ambiguous. Trimming took 6 bases from V and 2 from J, leaving 17 bases between them. Germline V gene sequence: CDR1 SEHNR, CDR2 FQNEAQ (reference sequence). The CDR3 extends over 16 amino acids.

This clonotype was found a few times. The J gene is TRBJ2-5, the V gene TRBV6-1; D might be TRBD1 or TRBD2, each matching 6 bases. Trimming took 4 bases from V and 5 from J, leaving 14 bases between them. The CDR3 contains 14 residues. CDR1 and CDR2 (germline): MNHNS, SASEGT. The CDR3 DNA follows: TGTGCCAGCAGTGCCGCCCGGGGGCGGGAGACCCAGTACTTC. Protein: CASSAARGRETQYF.

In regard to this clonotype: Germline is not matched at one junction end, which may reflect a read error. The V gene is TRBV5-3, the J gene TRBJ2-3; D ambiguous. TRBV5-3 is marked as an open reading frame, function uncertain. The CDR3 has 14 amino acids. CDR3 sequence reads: CASSSDWSPDTQYF. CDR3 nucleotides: TGTGCCAGCAGCTCCGACTGGAGTCCAGATACGCAGTATTTT.

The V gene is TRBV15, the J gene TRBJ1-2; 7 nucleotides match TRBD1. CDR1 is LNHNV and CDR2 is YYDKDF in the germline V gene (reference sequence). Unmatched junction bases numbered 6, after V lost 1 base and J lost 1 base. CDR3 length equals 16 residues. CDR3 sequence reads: CATSRGGTASNYGYTF. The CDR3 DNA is TGTGCCACCAGCAGAGGCGGGACAGCGAGTAACTATGGCTACACCTTC.

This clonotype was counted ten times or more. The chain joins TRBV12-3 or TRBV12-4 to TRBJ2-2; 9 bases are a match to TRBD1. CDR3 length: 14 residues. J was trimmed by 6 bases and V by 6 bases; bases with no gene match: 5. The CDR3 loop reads CASSSGTGPGELFF. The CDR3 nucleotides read TGTGCCAGCAGCTCCGGGACAGGGCCCGGGGAGCTGTTTTTT.

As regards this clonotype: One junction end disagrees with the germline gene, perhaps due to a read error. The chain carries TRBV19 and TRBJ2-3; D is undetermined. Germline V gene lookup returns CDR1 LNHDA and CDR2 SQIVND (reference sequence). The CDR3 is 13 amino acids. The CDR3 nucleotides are TGTGCCAGTAGTGGGCTAGGCACAGATATGCAGTATTTT. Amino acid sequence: CASSGLGTDMQYF.

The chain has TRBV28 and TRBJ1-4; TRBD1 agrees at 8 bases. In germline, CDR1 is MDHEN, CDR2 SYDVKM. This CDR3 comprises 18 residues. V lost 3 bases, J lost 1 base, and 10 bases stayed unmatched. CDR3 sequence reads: CASSFMTYRGVTNEKLFF. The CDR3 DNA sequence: TGTGCCAGCAGTTTTATGACGTACAGGGGGGTAACTAATGAAAAACTGTTTTTT.